This is a list of T cell receptor beta chains from one sample in a study of blood T cell repertoires in COVID-19. Generated by immunoSEQ multiplex PCR, the TCRdb table keeps only in-frame clones and is missing some. The sample has 150,000 to 200,000 clones, 82% seen once; the top ten hold 11%. Sequenced input: PBMCs or T cells enriched from blood (not recorded which). These receptors originate from a man between 45 and 60 years old who had recovered from COVID-19. CDR3s include the opening cysteine and the closing phenylalanine or tryptophan. The D gene is left open where the match is weak. A row's size may be missing; if present it is once, few, many or a size class.

abundance: few
j_gene: TRBJ2-1
d_gene: TRBD1
v_gene: TRBV24-1
CDR3aa: CATSPYPVTGDEQFF
CDR3nt: TGTGCCACCAGTCCGTACCCCGTGACAGGGGATGAGCAGTTCTTC

abundance: -
j_gene: TRBJ2-7
d_gene: TRBD1
v_gene: TRBV5-1
CDR3aa: CASSLLPGTGTEQYF
CDR3nt: TGCGCCAGCAGCCTCCTACCCGGGACAGGGACGGAGCAGTACTTC

abundance: -
j_gene: TRBJ1-1
d_gene: TRBD1
v_gene: TRBV28
CDR3aa: CASSVPEGQSLAAEAFF
CDR3nt: TGTGCCAGCAGTGTCCCTGAGGGACAGTCATTGGCGGCTGAAGCTTTCTTT

abundance: -
j_gene: TRBJ1-1
d_gene: TRBD1
v_gene: TRBV12-3/TRBV12-4
CDR3aa: CASRGQANTEAFF
CDR3nt: TGTGCCAGCAGGGGACAGGCTAACACTGAAGCTTTCTTT

abundance: -
j_gene: TRBJ1-5
d_gene: -
v_gene: TRBV10-3
CDR3aa: CAISELKTFGTPNSNQPQHF
CDR3nt: TGTGCCATCAGTGAGTTAAAAACTTTCGGGACACCCAATAGCAATCAGCCCCAGCATTTT

abundance: -
j_gene: TRBJ1-5
d_gene: TRBD1
v_gene: TRBV27
CDR3aa: CASSYRGQPQHF
CDR3nt: TGTGCCAGCAGTTACAGGGGTCAGCCCCAGCATTTT

abundance: -
j_gene: TRBJ2-3
d_gene: TRBD2
v_gene: TRBV5-1
CDR3aa: CASSPPTGTSGTDTQYF
CDR3nt: TGCGCCAGCAGCCCGCCGACCGGGACTAGCGGCACAGATACGCAGTATTTT

abundance: -
j_gene: TRBJ2-7
d_gene: -
v_gene: TRBV7-2
CDR3aa: CASSLATTAYEQYF
CDR3nt: TGTGCCAGCAGCTTAGCGACGACAGCCTACGAGCAGTACTTC

abundance: -
j_gene: TRBJ1-1
d_gene: TRBD1
v_gene: TRBV5-6
CDR3aa: CASSAGGTEAFF
CDR3nt: TGTGCCAGCAGCGCAGGGGGCACTGAAGCTTTCTTT

abundance: -
j_gene: TRBJ2-1
d_gene: -
v_gene: TRBV4-1
CDR3aa: CASSQHSFSDSSYNEQFF
CDR3nt: TGCGCCAGCAGCCAACATTCTTTCAGCGATAGCTCCTACAATGAGCAGTTCTTC

abundance: once
j_gene: TRBJ2-7
d_gene: -
v_gene: TRBV18
CDR3aa: CASSPRPRDHEQYF
CDR3nt: TGTGCCAGCTCACCAAGGCCCCGGGATCACGAGCAGTACTTC

abundance: -
j_gene: TRBJ2-1
d_gene: TRBD2
v_gene: TRBV10-3
CDR3aa: CAISESLAGNNEQFF
CDR3nt: TGTGCCATCAGTGAGTCACTAGCGGGTAACAATGAGCAGTTCTTC

abundance: -
j_gene: TRBJ2-1
d_gene: -
v_gene: TRBV6-5
CDR3aa: CASSYPGTHNEQFF
CDR3nt: TGTGCCAGCAGTTACCCTGGGACACACAATGAGCAGTTCTTC

abundance: -
j_gene: TRBJ1-4
d_gene: -
v_gene: TRBV14
CDR3aa: CASSPTGQPNEKLFF
CDR3nt: TGTGCCAGCAGCCCCACAGGGCAGCCTAATGAAAAACTGTTTTTT